A selection of T cell receptor beta chains follows, all from one sample in a study of CD8 T cells in Susac syndrome. Via MiXCR, TCRdb re-called the immunoSEQ multiplex PCR reads, giving one row per CDR3 protein. This repertoire shows 110,000 to 150,000 distinct CDR3 sequences, 95% found once; its top ten account for roughly 0.08%. The sequencing input was CD4+ T cells from PBMCs. These receptors all stem from a human donor with Susac syndrome. The CDR3 runs from the conserved cysteine through the conserved F or W. A D gene is named only where the DNA matches it firmly. Clone size is not always given. Where it is, it says once, few, many or a class for expanded clones.

>TRBV4-1|NA|TRBJ1-2|NA
TGCGCCAGCAGTCGAGGACAGCGCGGGTATGGCTACACCTTC
CASSRGQRGYGYTF
>TRBV27|NA|TRBJ2-7|TRBD2
TGTGCCAGCCAGAGGGAGGGAGTCCTCTCAGGGGAGCAGTACTTC
CASQREGVLSGEQYF
>TRBV7-8|once|TRBJ1-1|TRBD1
TGTGCCAGCAGCTTAGTCGGCGGCAGGGGGATAAGCACTGAAGCTTTCTTT
CASSLVGGRGISTEAFF
>TRBV6-1|once|TRBJ1-2|NA
TGTGCCAGCAGCAAGACGGGGGGCGCTTCTAACTATGGCTACACCTTC
CASSKTGGASNYGYTF
>TRBV2|NA|TRBJ2-1|NA
TGTGCCAGCAGATTTGAGGGGCTCTCCTACAATGAGCAGTTCTTC
CASRFEGLSYNEQFF
>TRBV7-6|NA|TRBJ2-5|NA
TGTGCCAGCAGCTTAATGGGGAGGACCGGAGAGACCCAGTACTTC
CASSLMGRTGETQYF
>TRBV29-1|NA|TRBJ2-5|TRBD2
TGCAGCGTTGAAGACCCCGCGGGAGAAAGGGAGACCCAGTACTTC
CSVEDPAGERETQYF
>TRBV4-2|NA|TRBJ2-1|TRBD2
TGTGCCAGCAGCCAAGCAGCCGGGACTAGTATCCAAAATGAGCAGTTCTTC
CASSQAAGTSIQNEQFF
>TRBV11-2|NA|TRBJ2-7|NA
TGTGCCAGCAGCTTAAGGGGAATTACCGACTACGAGCAGTACTTC
CASSLRGITDYEQYF
>TRBV29-1|NA|TRBJ2-5|TRBD1
TGCAGCGTCCGAGCGGACAGGGGGTACCAAGAGACCCAGTACTTC
CSVRADRGYQETQYF
>TRBV5-1|NA|TRBJ1-1|NA
TGCGCCAGCAGCTTGCGGGAGGTGGGCAGAAACACTGAAGCTTTCTTT
CASSLREVGRNTEAFF
>TRBV6-2/TRBV6-3|NA|TRBJ1-2|NA
TGTGCCAGCCGTGGAGCTCTGGGTGGCTACACCTTC
CASRGALGGYTF
>TRBV3-1|NA|TRBJ2-7|NA
TGTGCCAGCAGCCCGCGAGCGATGGAGCAGTACTTC
CASSPRAMEQYF
>TRBV4-1|NA|TRBJ2-6|NA
TGCGCCAGCAGCCAAGGTTATAACAGGGCTGGGGCCAACGTCCTGACTTTC
CASSQGYNRAGANVLTF
>TRBV10-3|NA|TRBJ2-2|TRBD2
TGTGCCATCAGTGAATCCAGCGGGGGGGCGTACACCGGGGAGCTGTTTTTT
CAISESSGGAYTGELFF
>TRBV19|NA|TRBJ2-1|NA
TGTGCCAGTAGTATTTTGGTGGGGGGAAACTACAATGAGCAGTTCTTC
CASSILVGGNYNEQFF
>TRBV24-1|NA|TRBJ1-5|NA
TGTGCCACCGGGGGAGCGACCCAACTTCAGCCCCAGCATTTT
CATGGATQLQPQHF
>TRBV20-1|NA|TRBJ1-3|NA
TGCAGTGCACTCGCGTTAGCTGGAAACACCATATATTTT
CSALALAGNTIYF
>TRBV3-1|NA|TRBJ2-2|NA
TGTGCCAGCAGCCAAGGGGATGTCACCGGGGAGCTGTTTTTT
CASSQGDVTGELFF
>TRBV20-1|NA|TRBJ1-5|TRBD1
TGCAGTGCTGGCAGGGGGCCTCAGCCCCAGCATTTT
CSAGRGPQPQHF
>TRBV29-1|NA|TRBJ2-3|TRBD2
TGCAGTGCCGGGGGGAGGGCCACAGATACGCAGTATTTT
CSAGGRATDTQYF
>TRBV2|NA|TRBJ1-4|NA
TGTGCCAGCAGTGCAGAGATTAATGAAAAACTGTTTTTT
CASSAEINEKLFF
>TRBV6-4|NA|TRBJ2-1|TRBD2
TGTGCCAGCAGTGACGGGAGCGGGAGGGGTTCCTACAATGAGCAGTTCTTC
CASSDGSGRGSYNEQFF